The TCR beta chain under discussion was sequenced for a study of tumor and adjacent non-tumor tissue in lung cancer. Study as a whole: Stage I to III disease affected ten to eleven men and about five women aged roughly 31 to 80.

No cell sorting was done before RNA was extracted from the tissue. The normal lung tissue was taken more than 3 cm from the tumor edge. Three rounds of nested PCR, following a modified ARM-PCR protocol, produced the TCRbeta library. From the multiplex PCR reads, TCRdb called clonotypes with MiXCR, one entry per CDR3 protein. The sample contains about 48,000 distinct CDR3 sequences, 55% to 65% of which appear only once. Study results and caveats: TCR diversity was significantly greater in tumor than normal lung tissue. Tumor TCR diversity, when higher, was linked to shorter survival.

There are 15 residues in the CDR3. Comment on this clonotype: The antigen is unknown. An end of the junction does not agree with germline; a read error may underlie this.

The receptor's source is a woman aged 65 to 85 with non-small cell lung cancer. The chain combines TRBV12-3 or TRBV12-4 with TRBJ1-2, with D unclear. Specimen: distant non-tumor lung tissue. The CDR3 reads CASSLATDTLYGYTF. The CDR3 bases are TGTGCCAGCAGTTTAGCGACCGACACACTCTATGGTTACACCTTC.